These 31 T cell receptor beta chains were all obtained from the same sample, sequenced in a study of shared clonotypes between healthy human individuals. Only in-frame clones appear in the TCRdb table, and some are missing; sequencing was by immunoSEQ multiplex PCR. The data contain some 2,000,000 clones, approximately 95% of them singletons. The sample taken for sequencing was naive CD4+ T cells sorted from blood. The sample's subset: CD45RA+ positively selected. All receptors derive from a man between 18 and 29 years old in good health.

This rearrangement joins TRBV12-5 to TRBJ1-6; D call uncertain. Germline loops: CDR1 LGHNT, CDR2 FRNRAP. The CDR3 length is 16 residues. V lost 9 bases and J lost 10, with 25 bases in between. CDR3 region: CAREPLRPPYGSPLHF. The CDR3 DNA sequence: TGTGCTAGAGAACCCCTCCGGCCCCCCTATGGATCACCCCTCCACTTT. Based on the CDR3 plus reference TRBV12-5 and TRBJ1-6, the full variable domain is DARVTQTPRHKVTEMGQEVTMRCQPILGHNTVFWYRQTMMQGLELLAYFRNRAPLDDSGMPKDRFSAEMPDATLATLKIQPSEPRDSAVYFCAREPLRPPYGSPLHFGNGTRLTVT.

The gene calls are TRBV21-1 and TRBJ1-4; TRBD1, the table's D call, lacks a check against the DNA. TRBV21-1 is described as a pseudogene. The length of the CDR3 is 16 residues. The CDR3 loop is CASSPQGAKINEKLFF. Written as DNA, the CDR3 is TGTGCCAGCAGCCCGCAGGGGGCGAAGATTAATGAAAAACTGTTTTTT.

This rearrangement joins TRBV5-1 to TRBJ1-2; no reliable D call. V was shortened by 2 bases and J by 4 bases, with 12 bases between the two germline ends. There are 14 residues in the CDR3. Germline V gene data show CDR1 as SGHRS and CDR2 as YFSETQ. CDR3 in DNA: TGCGCCAGCAGCTTTGGGGTCGAGGGCTATGGCTACACCTTC. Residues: CASSFGVEGYGYTF.

The CDR3 DNA follows: TGTGCCAGCAGCGCGACGTCGGCTACCGGGGAGCTGTTTTTT. It yields the protein CASSATSATGELFF. The chain has TRBV9 and TRBJ2-2; D is undetermined. CDR3 length: 14 amino acids. V was pared by 3 bases and J by 5 bases, with 11 bases between. The germline gives CDR1 SGDLS, CDR2 YYNGEE. Looking up the rest from reference TRBV9 and TRBJ2-2 gives the full variable domain: DSGVTQTPKHLITATGQRVTLRCSPRSGDLSVYWYQQSLDQGLQFLIQYYNGEERAKGNILERFSAQQFPDLHSELNLSSLELGDSALYFCASSATSATGELFFGEGSRLTVL.

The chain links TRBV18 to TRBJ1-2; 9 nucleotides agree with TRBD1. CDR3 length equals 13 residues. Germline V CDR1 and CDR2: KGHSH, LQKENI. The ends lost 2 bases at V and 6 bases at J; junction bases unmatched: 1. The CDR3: CASSPDRGDGYTF. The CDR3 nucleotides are TGTGCCAGCTCACCAGACAGGGGGGATGGCTACACCTTC.

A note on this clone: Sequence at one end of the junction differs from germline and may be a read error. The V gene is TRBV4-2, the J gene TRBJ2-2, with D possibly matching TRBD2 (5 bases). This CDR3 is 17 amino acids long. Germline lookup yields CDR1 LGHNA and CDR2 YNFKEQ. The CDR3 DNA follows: TGTGCCAGCAGCCGCGAACTAGTGACCGCTTTCACCGAGGAGCTGTTTTTT. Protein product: CASSRELVTAFTEELFF.

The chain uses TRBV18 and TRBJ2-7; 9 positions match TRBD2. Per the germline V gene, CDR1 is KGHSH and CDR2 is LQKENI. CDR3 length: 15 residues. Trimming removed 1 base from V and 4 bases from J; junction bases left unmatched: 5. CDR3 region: CASSPLTSGAYEQYF. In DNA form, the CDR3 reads TGTGCCAGCTCACCACTGACTAGCGGTGCATACGAGCAGTACTTC.

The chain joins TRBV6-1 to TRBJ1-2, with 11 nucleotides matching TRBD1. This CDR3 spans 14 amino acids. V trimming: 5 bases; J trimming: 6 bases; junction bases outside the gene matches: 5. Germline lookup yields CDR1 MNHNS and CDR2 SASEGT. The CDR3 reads CASSYRTGGDGYTF. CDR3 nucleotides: TGTGCCAGCAGTTATCGGACAGGGGGCGATGGCTACACCTTC.

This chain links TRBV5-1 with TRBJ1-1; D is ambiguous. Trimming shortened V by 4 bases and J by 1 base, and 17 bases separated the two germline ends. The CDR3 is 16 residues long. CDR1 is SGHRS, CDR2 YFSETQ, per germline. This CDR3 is CASSTLFRASNTEAFF. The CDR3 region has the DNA TGCGCCAGCAGCACTCTCTTCCGGGCCTCGAACACTGAAGCTTTCTTT.

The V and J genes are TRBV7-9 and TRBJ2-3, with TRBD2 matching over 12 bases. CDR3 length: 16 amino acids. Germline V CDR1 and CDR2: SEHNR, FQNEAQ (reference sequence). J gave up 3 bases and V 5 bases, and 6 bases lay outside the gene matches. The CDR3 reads CASSPGTSGYTDTQYF. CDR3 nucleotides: TGTGCCAGCAGCCCAGGGACTAGCGGGTATACAGATACGCAGTATTTT.

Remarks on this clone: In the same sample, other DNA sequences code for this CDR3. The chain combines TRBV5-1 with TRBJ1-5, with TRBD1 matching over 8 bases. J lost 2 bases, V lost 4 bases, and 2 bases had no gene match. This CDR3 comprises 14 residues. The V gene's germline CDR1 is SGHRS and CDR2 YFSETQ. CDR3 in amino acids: CASSPGGGNQPQHF. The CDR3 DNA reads TGCGCCAGCAGCCCAGGGGGCGGCAATCAGCCCCAGCATTTT.

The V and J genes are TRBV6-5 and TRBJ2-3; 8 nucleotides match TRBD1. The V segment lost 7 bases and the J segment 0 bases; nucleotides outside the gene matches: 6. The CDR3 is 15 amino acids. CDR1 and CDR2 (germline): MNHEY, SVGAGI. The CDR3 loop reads CASNDRGFSTDTQYF. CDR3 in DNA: TGTGCCAGCAATGACAGGGGTTTTAGCACAGATACGCAGTATTTT.

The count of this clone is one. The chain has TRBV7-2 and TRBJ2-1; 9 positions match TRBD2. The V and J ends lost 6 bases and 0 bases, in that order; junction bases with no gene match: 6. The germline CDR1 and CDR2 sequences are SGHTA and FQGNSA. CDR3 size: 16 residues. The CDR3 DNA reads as TGTGCCAGCAGGGGTACTAGCGGGCACTCCTACAATGAGCAGTTCTTC. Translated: CASRGTSGHSYNEQFF. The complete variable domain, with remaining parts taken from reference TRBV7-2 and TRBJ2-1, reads GAGVSQSPSNKVTEKGKDVELRCDPISGHTALYWYRQSLGQGLEFLIYFQGNSAPDKSGLPSDRFSAERTGGSVSTLTIQRTQQEDSAVYLCASRGTSGHSYNEQFFGPGTRLTVL.

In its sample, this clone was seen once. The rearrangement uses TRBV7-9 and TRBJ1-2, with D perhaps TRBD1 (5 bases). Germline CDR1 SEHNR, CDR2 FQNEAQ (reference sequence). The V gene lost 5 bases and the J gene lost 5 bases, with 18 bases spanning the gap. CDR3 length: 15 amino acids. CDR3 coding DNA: TGTGCCAGCAGCCAAAGGGATAAAGACAGATATGGCTACACCTTC. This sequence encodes CASSQRDKDRYGYTF.

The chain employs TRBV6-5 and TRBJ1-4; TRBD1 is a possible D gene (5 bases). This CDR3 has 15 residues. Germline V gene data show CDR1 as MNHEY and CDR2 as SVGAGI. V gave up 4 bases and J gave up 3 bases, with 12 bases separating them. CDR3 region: CASSWSVTANEKLFF. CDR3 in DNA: TGTGCCAGCAGTTGGTCGGTGACAGCTAATGAAAAACTGTTTTTT.

This chain's CDR3 is CASIRGRENTEAFF. The CDR3 nucleotides are TGTGCCAGCATCCGAGGGAGGGAGAACACTGAAGCTTTCTTT. V usage is TRBV7-2 and J usage is TRBJ1-1; unclear D gene. The ends were cut back, 7 bases at V and 1 base at J, with 13 bases in the middle. The CDR3 has 14 amino acids. In germline, CDR1 is SGHTA, CDR2 FQGNSA.

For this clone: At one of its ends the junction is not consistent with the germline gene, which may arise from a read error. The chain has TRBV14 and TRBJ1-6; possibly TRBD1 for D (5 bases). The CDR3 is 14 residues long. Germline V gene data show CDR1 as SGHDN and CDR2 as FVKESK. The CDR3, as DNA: TGTGCCAGCAGTCAAGGGGTTTCCAATTCACCCCTCCACTTT. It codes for CASSQGVSNSPLHF.

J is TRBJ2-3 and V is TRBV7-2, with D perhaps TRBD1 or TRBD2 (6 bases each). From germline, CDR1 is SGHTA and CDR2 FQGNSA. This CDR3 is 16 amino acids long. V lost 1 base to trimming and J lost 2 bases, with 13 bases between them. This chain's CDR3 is CASSLDGGTSTDTQYF. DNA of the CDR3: TGTGCCAGCAGCTTAGACGGCGGGACATCCACAGATACGCAGTATTTT.

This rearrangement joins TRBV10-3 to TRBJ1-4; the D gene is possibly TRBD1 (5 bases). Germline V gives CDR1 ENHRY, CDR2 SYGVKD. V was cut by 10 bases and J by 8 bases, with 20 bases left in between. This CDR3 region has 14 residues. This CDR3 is CATAGGGVGEKLFF. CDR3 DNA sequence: TGTGCCACCGCGGGCGGAGGGGTAGGAGAAAAACTGTTTTTT.

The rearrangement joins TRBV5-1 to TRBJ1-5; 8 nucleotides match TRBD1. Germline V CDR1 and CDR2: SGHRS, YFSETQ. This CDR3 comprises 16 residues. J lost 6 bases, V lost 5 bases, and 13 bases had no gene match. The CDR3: CASSSTPTGGRQPQHF. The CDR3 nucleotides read TGCGCCAGCAGTTCCACCCCTACAGGGGGACGTCAGCCCCAGCATTTT.

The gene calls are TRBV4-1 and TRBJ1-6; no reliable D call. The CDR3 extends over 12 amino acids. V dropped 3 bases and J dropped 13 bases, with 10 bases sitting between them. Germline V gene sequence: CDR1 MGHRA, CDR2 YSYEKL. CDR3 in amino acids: CASSHPTGPLHF. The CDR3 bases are TGCGCCAGCAGCCATCCGACTGGGCCCCTCCACTTT.

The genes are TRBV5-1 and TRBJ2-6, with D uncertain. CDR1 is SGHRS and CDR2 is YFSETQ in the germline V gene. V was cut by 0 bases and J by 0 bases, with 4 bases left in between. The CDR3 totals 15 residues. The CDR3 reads CASSLVFSGANVLTF. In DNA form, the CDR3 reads TGCGCCAGCAGCTTGGTCTTCTCTGGGGCCAACGTCCTGACTTTC.

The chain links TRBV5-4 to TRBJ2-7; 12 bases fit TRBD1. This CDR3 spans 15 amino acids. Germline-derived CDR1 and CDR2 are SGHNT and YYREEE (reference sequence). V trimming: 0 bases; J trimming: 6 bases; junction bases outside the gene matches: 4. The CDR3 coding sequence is TGTGCCAGCAGCTTGGATGGGACAGGGGGCGTCGAGCAGTACTTC. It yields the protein CASSLDGTGGVEQYF. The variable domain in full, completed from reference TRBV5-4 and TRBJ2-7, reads ETGVTQSPTHLIKTRGQQVTLRCSSQSGHNTVSWYQQALGQGPQFIFQYYREEENGRGNFPPRFSGLQFPNYSSELNVNALELDDSALYLCASSLDGTGGVEQYFGPGTRLTVT.

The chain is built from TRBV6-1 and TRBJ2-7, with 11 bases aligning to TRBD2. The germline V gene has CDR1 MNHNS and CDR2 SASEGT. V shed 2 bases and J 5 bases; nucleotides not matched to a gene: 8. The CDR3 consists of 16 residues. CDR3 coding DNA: TGTGCCAGCAGTGAAACGGTGGCACTAGCGGGAGACGAGCAGTACTTC. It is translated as CASSETVALAGDEQYF.

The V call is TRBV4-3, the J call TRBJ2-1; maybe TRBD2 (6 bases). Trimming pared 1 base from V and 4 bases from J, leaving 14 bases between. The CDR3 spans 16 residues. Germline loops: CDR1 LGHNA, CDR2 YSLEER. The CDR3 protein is CASSQGTPGVYNEQFF. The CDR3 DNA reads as TGCGCCAGCAGCCAAGGGACTCCGGGGGTTTACAATGAGCAGTTCTTC.

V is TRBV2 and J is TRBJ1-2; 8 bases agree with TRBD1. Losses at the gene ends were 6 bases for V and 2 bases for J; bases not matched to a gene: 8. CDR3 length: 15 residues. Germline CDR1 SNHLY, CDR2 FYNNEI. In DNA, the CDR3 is TGTGCCAGCAGCCTACAGGGGGGCGAGAACTATGGCTACACCTTC. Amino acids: CASSLQGGENYGYTF.

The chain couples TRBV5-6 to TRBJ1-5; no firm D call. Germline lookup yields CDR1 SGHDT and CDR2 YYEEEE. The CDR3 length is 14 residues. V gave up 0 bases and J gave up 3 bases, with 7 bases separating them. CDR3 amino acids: CASSLATNNQPQHF. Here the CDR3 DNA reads TGTGCCAGCAGCTTGGCCACCAACAATCAGCCCCAGCATTTT.

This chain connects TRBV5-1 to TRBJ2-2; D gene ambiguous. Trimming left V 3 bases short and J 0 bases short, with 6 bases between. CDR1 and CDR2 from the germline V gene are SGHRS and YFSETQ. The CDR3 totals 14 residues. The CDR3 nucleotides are TGCGCCAGCAGCTCCAAGACGAACACCGGGGAGCTGTTTTTT. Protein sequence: CASSSKTNTGELFF.

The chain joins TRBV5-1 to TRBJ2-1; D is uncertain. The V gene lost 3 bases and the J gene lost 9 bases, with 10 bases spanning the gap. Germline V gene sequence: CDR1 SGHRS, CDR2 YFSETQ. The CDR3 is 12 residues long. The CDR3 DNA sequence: TGCGCCAGCAGCTCCTACGGCGGTGAGCAGTTCTTC. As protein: CASSSYGGEQFF.

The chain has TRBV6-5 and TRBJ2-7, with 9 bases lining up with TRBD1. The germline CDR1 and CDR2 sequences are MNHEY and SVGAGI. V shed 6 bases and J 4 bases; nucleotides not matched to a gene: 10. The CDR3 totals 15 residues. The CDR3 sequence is CASSREQGAPYEQYF. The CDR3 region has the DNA TGTGCCAGCAGCCGCGAACAGGGGGCGCCTTACGAGCAGTACTTC.

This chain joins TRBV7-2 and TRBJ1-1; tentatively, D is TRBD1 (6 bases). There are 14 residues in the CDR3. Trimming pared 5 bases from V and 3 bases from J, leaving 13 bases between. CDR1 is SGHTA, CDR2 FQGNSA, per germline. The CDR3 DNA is TGTGCCAGCAGCCCCGGGGGGGCCCACACTGAAGCTTTCTTT. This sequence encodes CASSPGGAHTEAFF.